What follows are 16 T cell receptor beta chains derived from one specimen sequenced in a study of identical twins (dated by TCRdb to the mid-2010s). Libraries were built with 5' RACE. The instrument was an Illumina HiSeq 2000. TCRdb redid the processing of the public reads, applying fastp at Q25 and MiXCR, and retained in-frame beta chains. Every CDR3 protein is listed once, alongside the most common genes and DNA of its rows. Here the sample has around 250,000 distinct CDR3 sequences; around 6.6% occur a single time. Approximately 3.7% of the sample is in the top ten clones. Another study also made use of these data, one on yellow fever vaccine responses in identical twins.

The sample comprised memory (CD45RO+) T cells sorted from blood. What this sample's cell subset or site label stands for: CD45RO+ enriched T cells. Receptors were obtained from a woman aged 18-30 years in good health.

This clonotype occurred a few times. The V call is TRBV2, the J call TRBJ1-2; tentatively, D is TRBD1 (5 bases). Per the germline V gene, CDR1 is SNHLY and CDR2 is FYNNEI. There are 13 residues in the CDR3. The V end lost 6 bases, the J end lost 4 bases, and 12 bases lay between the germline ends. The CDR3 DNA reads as TGTGCCAGCAGGGAGGGGCAGGGCTATGGCTACACCTTC. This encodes CASREGQGYGYTF.

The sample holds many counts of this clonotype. The CDR3 region is CASRPTRLAGGHNEQFF. The CDR3 nucleotides are TGTGCCAGCAGACCAACGAGACTAGCGGGAGGGCACAATGAGCAGTTCTTC. The chain employs TRBV2 and TRBJ2-1; TRBD2 agrees at 14 bases. Germline assignment: CDR1 SNHLY and CDR2 FYNNEI. The trim removed 6 bases at V and 5 bases at J, leaving 9 bases unmatched. The CDR3 extends over 17 amino acids.

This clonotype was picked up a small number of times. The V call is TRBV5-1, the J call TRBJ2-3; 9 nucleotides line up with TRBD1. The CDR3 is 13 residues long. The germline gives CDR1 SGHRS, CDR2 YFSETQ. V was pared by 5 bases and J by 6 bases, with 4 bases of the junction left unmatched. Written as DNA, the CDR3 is TGCGCCAGCAGGACAGGGGGACGGGATACGCAGTATTTT. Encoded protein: CASRTGGRDTQYF.

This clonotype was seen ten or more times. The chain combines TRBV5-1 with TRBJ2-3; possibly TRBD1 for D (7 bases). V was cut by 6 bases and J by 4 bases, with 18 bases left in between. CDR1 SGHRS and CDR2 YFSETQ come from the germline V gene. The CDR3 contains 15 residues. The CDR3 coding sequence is TGCGCCAGCACCCAAAGGGGGCCGGGGGCAGATACGCAGTATTTT. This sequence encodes CASTQRGPGADTQYF.

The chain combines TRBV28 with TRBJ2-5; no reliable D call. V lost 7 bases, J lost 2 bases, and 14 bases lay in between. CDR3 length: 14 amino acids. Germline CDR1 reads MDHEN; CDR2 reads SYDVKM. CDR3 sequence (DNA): TGTGCCAGCACCTTTTTGGCCGCTCAAGAGACCCAGTACTTC. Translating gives CASTFLAAQETQYF.

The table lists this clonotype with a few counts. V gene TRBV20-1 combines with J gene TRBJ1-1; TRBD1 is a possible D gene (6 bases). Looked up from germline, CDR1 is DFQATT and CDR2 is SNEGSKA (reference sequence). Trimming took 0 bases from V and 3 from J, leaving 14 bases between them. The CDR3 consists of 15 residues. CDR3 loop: CSARDGGAGDTEAFF. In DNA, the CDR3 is TGCAGTGCTAGAGATGGGGGGGCAGGGGACACTGAAGCTTTCTTT.

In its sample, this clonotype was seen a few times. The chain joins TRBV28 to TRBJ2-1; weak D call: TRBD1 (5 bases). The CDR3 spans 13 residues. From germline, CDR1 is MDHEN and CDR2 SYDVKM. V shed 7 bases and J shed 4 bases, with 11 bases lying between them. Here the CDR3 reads CASTKTAYNEQFF. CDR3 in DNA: TGTGCCAGCACCAAGACAGCTTACAATGAGCAGTTCTTC.

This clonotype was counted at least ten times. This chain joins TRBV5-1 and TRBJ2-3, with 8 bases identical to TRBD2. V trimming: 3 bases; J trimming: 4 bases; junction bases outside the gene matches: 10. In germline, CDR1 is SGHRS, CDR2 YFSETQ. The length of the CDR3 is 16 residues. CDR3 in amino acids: CASSSTGTRGADTQYF. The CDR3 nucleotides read TGCGCCAGCAGCTCAACCGGGACTAGAGGGGCAGATACGCAGTATTTT.

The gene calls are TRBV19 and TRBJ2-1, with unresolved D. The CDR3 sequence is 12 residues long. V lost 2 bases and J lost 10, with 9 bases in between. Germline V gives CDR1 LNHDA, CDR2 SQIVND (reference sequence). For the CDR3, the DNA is TGTGCCAGTAGTATATACCGTACAGAGCAGTTCTTC. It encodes CASSIYRTEQFF. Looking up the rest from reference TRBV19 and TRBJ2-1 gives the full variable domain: DGGITQSPKYLFRKEGQNVTLSCEQNLNHDAMYWYRQDPGQGLRLIYYSQIVNDFQKGDIAEGYSVSREKKESFPLTVTSAQKNPTAFYLCASSIYRTEQFFGPGTRLTVL.

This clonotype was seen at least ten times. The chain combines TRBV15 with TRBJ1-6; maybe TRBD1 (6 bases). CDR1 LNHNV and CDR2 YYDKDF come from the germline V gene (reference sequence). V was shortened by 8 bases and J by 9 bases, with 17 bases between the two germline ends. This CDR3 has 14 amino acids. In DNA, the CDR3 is TGTGCCACCTCCGACTGGGGGCTTGGTTCACCCCTCCACTTT. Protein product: CATSDWGLGSPLHF.

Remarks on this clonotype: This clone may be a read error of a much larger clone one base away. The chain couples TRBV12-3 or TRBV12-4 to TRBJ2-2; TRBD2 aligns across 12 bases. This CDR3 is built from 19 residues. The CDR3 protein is CAISFFRRLAGVDTGELFF. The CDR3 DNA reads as TGTGCCATCAGTTTTTTCCGAAGACTAGCGGGAGTAGACACCGGGGAGCTGTTTTTT.

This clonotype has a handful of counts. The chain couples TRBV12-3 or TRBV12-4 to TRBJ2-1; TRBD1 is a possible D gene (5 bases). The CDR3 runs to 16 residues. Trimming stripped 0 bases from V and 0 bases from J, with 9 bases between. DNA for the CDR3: TGTGCCAGCAGTTTAGCAGGGGCAGGCTCCTACAATGAGCAGTTCTTC. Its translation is CASSLAGAGSYNEQFF.

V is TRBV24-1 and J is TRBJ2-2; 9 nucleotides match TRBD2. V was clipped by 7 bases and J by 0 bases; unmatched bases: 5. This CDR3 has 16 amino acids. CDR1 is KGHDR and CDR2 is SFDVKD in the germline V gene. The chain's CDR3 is CATRSTSGANTGELFF. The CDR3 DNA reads TGTGCCACCAGATCGACTAGCGGCGCGAACACCGGGGAGCTGTTTTTT.

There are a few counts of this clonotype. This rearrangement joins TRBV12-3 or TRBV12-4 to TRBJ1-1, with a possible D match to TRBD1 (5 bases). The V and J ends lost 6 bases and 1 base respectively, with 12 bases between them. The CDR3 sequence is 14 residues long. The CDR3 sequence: CASSKGRWNTEAFF. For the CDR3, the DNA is TGTGCCAGCAGCAAGGGACGTTGGAACACTGAAGCTTTCTTT.

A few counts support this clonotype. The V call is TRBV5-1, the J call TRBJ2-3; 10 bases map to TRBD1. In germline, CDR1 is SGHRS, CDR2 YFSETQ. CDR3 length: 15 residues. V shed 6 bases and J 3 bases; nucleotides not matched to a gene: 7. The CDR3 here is CASTWDRGGTDTQYF. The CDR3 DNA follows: TGCGCCAGCACCTGGGACAGGGGAGGGACAGATACGCAGTATTTT.

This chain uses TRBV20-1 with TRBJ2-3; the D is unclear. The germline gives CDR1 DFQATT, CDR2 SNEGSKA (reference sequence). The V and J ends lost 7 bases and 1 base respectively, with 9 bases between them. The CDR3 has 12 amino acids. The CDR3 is CSVRVGTDTQYF. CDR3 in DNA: TGCAGTGTCCGTGTCGGCACAGATACGCAGTATTTT.